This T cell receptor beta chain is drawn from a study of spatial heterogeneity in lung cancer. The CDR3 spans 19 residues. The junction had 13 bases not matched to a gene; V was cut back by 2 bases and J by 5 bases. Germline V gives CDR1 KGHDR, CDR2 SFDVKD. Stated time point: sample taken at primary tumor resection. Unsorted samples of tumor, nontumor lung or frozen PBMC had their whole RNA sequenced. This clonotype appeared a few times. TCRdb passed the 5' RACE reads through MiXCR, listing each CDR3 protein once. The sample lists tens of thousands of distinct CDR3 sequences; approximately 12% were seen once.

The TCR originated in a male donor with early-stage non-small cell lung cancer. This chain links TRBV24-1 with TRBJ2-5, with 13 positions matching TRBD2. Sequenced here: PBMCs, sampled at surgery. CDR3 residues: CATSDSASLKLAGGETQYF. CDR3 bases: TGTGCCACCAGTGATTCGGCAAGTCTCAAACTAGCGGGAGGGGAGACCCAGTACTTC.